The clone carrying this T cell receptor beta chain turned up a few times. Its antigen remains unknown. MiXCR was run by TCRdb on the RT-PCR reads, yielding one entry per CDR3 protein. Seen here are around 200,000 distinct CDR3 sequences, 9.5% to 15% observed once, and the top ten hold about 29%. Germline CDR1 MDHEN, CDR2 SYDVKM. This CDR3 is built from 16 residues. The trim removed 6 bases at V and 2 bases at J, leaving 9 bases unmatched. The source of the sample is a study of response to subunit inactivated influenza vaccine. Study results and caveats: Authors suggested that a seasonal influenza vaccination recruits few new T cells each time.

In addition, the sample was reused for a study of T cells expressing NK-cell markers. That study adds: The authors generated TCR beta cDNA through 5'RACE template switching with UMIs. One of the eight sequenced donors was seronegative, whereas the other seven were HCMV-seropositive. Restricting sorting to alpha-beta TCR T cells was achieved in several experiments by an anti-gamma-delta TCR antibody.

The TCR originated in a man between 45 and 60 years old who received an inactivated influenza vaccine. This chain connects TRBV28 to TRBJ1-2, with 10 bases identical to TRBD1. The specimen comprised CD8+ T cells sorted from PBMCs, sampled 11 to 12 days after vaccination. The CDR3 here is CASSSGQGDPNYGYTF. CDR3 coding DNA: TGTGCCAGCAGCAGTGGACAGGGGGATCCAAACTATGGCTACACCTTC.